These 16 T cell receptor beta chains originate from one sample sequenced in a study of regulatory T cells in long-lasting Graves disease. Arm-PCR of CDR3 regions and iRepertoire HTBI primers were the basis on which TCR beta libraries were built. TCRdb re-derived calls from the multiplex PCR reads in MiXCR, one entry per CDR3 protein. The sample holds 530,000 or so distinct CDR3 sequences, about 16% seen once. As to time point: newly diagnosed GD, antithyroid drugs for less than 3 months. From PBMCs, RNA was extracted and then used to make the TCR library. These data are also associated with another study on T cells in Graves' hyperthyroidism and ophthalmopathy.

The specimen comprised peripheral blood mononuclear cells (PBMCs), sampled at new diagnosis, from a patient treated with antithyroid drugs. The source is a young man with Graves disease.

This chain connects TRBV4-1 to TRBJ2-1; D not resolved. Germline-derived CDR1 and CDR2 are MGHRA and YSYEKL. The CDR3 has 15 residues. The V end was cut by 2 bases, the J end by 0 bases, with 8 bases between. The CDR3 is CASSQSALSYNEQFF. The CDR3 nucleotides read TGCGCCAGCAGCCAATCAGCCCTCTCCTACAATGAGCAGTTCTTC.

This clonotype has ten or more counts. J is TRBJ2-3 and V is TRBV6-2 or TRBV6-3; 11 positions agree with TRBD2. Germline CDR1 and CDR2: MNHEY and SVGEGT. This CDR3 contains 12 residues. The CDR3 here is CGSGRGTDTQYF. CDR3 DNA: TGTGGTAGCGGGAGGGGAACAGATACGCAGTATTTT.

This clonotype was detected ten times or more. The rearrangement joins TRBV19 to TRBJ1-1; 8 positions agree with TRBD1. This CDR3 comprises 13 residues. The junction had 8 bases not matched to a gene; V was cut back by 9 bases and J by 5 bases. From germline, CDR1 is LNHDA and CDR2 SQIVND (reference sequence). CDR3 sequence (DNA): TGTGCCAGCACCGTTACAGGGGGGACTGAAGCTTTCTTT. This codes for CASTVTGGTEAFF.

V is TRBV20-1 and J is TRBJ2-5; 7 nucleotides match TRBD1. The V segment lost 5 bases and the J segment 2 bases; nucleotides outside the gene matches: 5. CDR1 is DFQATT and CDR2 is SNEGSKA in the germline V gene (reference sequence). The CDR3 spans 13 residues. This CDR3 reads CSAGGQVQETQYF. CDR3 DNA sequence: TGCAGTGCTGGCGGACAGGTTCAAGAGACCCAGTACTTC.

The chain joins TRBV30 to TRBJ1-3; D is unclear. The CDR3 sequence is 15 residues long. The germline CDR1 and CDR2 sequences are GTSNPN and SVGIG (reference sequence). The V and J ends lost 2 bases and 0 bases respectively, with 11 bases between them. The CDR3 loop reads CAWSRGRASGNTIYF. The CDR3 DNA follows: TGTGCCTGGAGTCGAGGCAGAGCCTCTGGAAACACCATATATTTT.

This clonotype was recorded many times. The chain combines TRBV20-1 with TRBJ2-5; tentative D call: TRBD2 (6 bases). The V gene's germline CDR1 is DFQATT and CDR2 SNEGSKA (reference sequence). The V end lost 4 bases, the J end lost 5 bases, and 17 bases lay between the germline ends. The CDR3 runs to 14 residues. The CDR3 coding sequence is TGCAGTGCTATAAGGACCCAGCGGGTGGAGACCCAGTACTTC. This sequence encodes CSAIRTQRVETQYF.

The chain carries TRBV5-6 and TRBJ2-5; weak D call: TRBD2 (6 bases). V was cut by 4 bases and J by 5 bases, with 15 bases left in between. The germline gives CDR1 SGHDT, CDR2 YYEEEE. The CDR3 extends over 14 amino acids. The DNA of the CDR3 is TGTGCCAGCAGCCGGTGGGAGGCATGGGAGACCCAGTACTTC. Translation: CASSRWEAWETQYF.

At least ten counts were recorded for this clonotype. CDR3 sequence (DNA): TGTGCCAGCAGTTACTACAGACCGAACACTGAAGCTTTCTTT. It encodes CASSYYRPNTEAFF. The chain recombines TRBV6-5 with TRBJ1-1; no clear D gene. CDR1 MNHEY and CDR2 SVGAGI come from the germline V gene. V was trimmed by 1 base and J by 1 base, leaving 7 bases between them. The length of the CDR3 is 14 residues.

V gene TRBV19 combines with J gene TRBJ1-5; weak D call: TRBD1 (5 bases). CDR1 and CDR2 from the germline V gene are LNHDA and SQIVND (reference sequence). The CDR3 runs 15 residues. V shed 3 bases and J shed 2 bases, with 11 bases lying between them. The CDR3 DNA is TGTGCCAGTAGTATTCCGGGACGCGGCAATCAGCCCCAGCATTTT. This sequence encodes CASSIPGRGNQPQHF.

The V call is TRBV12-3 or TRBV12-4, the J call TRBJ2-1; weak D call: TRBD2 (6 bases). The V end lost 6 bases, the J end lost 0 bases, and 12 bases lay between the germline ends. The CDR3 covers 15 residues. The CDR3 loop reads CASSPRENSYNEQFF. In DNA form, the CDR3 reads TGTGCCAGCAGCCCCCGGGAGAACTCCTACAATGAGCAGTTCTTC.

This clonotype appeared many times. The rearrangement links TRBV7-9 to TRBJ1-4; D may be TRBD1 (5 bases). Between the trimmed V and J ends, which lost 11 bases and 7 bases, there was a span of 20 bases. This CDR3 region has 14 residues. Germline V gene sequence: CDR1 SEHNR, CDR2 FQNEAQ (reference sequence). The CDR3 is CAVARGSQREKLFF. In nucleotides, the CDR3 is TGTGCCGTTGCCCGGGGCAGCCAACGTGAAAAACTGTTTTTT.

The CDR3 spells CASSTRGQGFRSGANVLTF. CDR3 DNA: TGTGCCAGTAGTACTCGAGGACAGGGCTTTCGGTCTGGGGCCAACGTCCTGACTTTC. The chain employs TRBV19 and TRBJ2-6; 8 nucleotides agree with TRBD1. Germline V gene sequence: CDR1 LNHDA, CDR2 SQIVND (reference sequence). V shed 4 bases and J 1 base; nucleotides not matched to a gene: 12. The CDR3 length is 19 residues. Using reference TRBV19 and TRBJ2-6 for the parts outside the CDR3, the full variable domain is DGGITQSPKYLFRKEGQNVTLSCEQNLNHDAMYWYRQDPGQGLRLIYYSQIVNDFQKGDIAEGYSVSREKKESFPLTVTSAQKNPTAFYLCASSTRGQGFRSGANVLTFGAGSRLTVL.

CDR3 sequence reads: CSVEIQSSYEQYF. Written as DNA, the CDR3 is TGCAGCGTTGAAATCCAGAGCTCCTACGAGCAGTACTTC. The chain is built from TRBV29-1 and TRBJ2-7; D gene uncertain. V lost 2 bases and J lost 0, with 8 bases in between. Per germline, CDR1 SQVTM and CDR2 ANQGSEA. This CDR3 contains 13 residues.

This clonotype showed up many times. The chain carries TRBV29-1 and TRBJ1-5, with D possibly matching TRBD1 (5 bases). CDR3 length: 13 residues. The V gene lost 3 bases and the J gene lost 6 bases, with 12 bases spanning the gap. From germline, CDR1 is SQVTM and CDR2 ANQGSEA. The CDR3 here is CSVDGGEGQPQHF. The CDR3 nucleotides are TGCAGCGTTGATGGAGGGGAGGGTCAGCCCCAGCATTTT.

CDR3 nucleotide sequence: TGTGCCAGCAGCTTGTCAGGTGGCCCACCCCAGGCGGATACGCAGTATTTT. Its translation is CASSLSGGPPQADTQYF. This rearrangement joins TRBV5-6 to TRBJ2-3; D is uncertain. Trimming took off 1 base at V and 6 bases at J, with 21 bases between the two ends. The germline V gene encodes CDR1 SGHDT and CDR2 YYEEEE. The length of the CDR3 is 17 residues.

This clonotype was counted many times. V is TRBV7-3 and J is TRBJ2-1, with D perhaps matching TRBD1 or TRBD2 (5 bases each). CDR1 is SGHTA, CDR2 FQGTGA, per germline. CDR3 length equals 14 residues. V lost 2 bases and J lost 5, with 10 bases in between. This CDR3 reads CASSLLGPDNEQFF. CDR3 in DNA: TGTGCCAGCAGCTTATTGGGACCAGACAATGAGCAGTTCTTC.